This record covers a single T cell receptor (beta chain). Profiling relied on immunoSEQ multiplex PCR, and the TCRdb table lists in-frame clones only, not all of them. The sample records about 1 million clones, about 70% being singletons. These data originate in a study of shared clonotypes between healthy human individuals. This CDR3 region has 16 residues. Deletions cut 0 bases from V and 5 bases from J, with 16 bases between. CDR1 and CDR2 from the germline V gene are SGHAT and FQNNGV. This clonotype was obtained from a man in his late teens or twenties in good health. Sequencing was carried out using memory CD4+ T cells sorted from blood. Subset reported: CD45RA-negative fraction. This chain links TRBV11-2 with TRBJ1-1; a possible D gene is TRBD1 (5 bases). CDR3 region: CASSLDKWTGETEAFF. CDR3 DNA: TGTGCCAGCAGCTTAGATAAATGGACGGGGGAGACTGAAGCTTTCTTT.